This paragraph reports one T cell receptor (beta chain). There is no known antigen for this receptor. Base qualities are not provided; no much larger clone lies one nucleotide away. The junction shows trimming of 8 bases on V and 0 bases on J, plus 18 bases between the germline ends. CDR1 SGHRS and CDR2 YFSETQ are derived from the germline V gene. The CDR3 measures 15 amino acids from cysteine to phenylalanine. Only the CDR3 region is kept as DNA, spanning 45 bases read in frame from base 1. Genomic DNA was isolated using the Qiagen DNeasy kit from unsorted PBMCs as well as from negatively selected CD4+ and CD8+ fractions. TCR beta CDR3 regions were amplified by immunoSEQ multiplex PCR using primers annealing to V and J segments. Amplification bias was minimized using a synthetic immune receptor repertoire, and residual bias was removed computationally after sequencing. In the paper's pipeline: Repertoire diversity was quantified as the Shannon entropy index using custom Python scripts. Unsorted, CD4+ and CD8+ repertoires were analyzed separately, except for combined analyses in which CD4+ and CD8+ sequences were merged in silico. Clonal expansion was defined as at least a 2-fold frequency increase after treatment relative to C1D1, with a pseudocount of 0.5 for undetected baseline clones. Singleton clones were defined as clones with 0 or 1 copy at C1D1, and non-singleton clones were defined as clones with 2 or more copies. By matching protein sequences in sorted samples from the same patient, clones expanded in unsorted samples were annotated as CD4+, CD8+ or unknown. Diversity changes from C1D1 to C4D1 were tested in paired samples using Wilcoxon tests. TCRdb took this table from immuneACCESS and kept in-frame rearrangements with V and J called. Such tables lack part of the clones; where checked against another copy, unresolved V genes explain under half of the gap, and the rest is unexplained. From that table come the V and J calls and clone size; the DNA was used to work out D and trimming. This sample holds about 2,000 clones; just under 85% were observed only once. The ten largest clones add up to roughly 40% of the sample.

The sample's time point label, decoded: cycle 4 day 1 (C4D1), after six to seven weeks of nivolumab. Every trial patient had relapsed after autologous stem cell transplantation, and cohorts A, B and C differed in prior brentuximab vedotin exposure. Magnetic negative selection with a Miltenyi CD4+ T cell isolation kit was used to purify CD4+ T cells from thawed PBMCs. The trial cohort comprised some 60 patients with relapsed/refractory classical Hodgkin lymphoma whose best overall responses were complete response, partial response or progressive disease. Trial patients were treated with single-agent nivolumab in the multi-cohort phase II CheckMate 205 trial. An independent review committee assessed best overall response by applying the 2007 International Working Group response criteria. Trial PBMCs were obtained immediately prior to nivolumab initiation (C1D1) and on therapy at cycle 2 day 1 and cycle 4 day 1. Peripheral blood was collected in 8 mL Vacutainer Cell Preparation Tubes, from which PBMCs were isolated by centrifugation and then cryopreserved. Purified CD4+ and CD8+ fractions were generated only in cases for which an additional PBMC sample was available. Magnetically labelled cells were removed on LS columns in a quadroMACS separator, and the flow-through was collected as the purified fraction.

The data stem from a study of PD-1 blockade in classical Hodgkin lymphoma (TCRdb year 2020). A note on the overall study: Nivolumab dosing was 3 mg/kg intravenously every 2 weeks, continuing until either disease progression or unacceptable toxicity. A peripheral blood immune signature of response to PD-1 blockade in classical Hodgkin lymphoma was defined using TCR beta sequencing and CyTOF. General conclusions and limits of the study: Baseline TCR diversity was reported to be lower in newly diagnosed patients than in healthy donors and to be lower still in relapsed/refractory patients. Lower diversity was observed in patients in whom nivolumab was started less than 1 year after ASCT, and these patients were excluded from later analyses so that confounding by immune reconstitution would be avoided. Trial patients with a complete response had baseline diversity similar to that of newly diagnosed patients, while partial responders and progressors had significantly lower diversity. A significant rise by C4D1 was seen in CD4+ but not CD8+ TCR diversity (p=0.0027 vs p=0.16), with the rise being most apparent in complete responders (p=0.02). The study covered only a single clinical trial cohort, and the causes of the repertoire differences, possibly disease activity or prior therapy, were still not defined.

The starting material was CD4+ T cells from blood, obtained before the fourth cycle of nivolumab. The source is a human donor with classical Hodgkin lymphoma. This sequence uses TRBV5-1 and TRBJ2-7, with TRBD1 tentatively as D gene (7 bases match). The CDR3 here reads CASRLGQAPSYEQYF. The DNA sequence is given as TGCGCCAGTAGACTAGGACAGGCCCCCTCCTACGAGCAGTACTTC.